The 27 T cell receptor beta chains reported below all come from one sample, sequenced in a study of siplizumab effects on memory and regulatory T cells. The repertoire was sequenced with immunoSEQ multiplex PCR; TCRdb's copy has only in-frame clones and lacks some. The sample includes approximately 92,000 clones, roughly 94% of them seen just once. The sequencing sample was made of non-Treg CD4+ T cells sorted from blood. The receptors originated from a human donor in good health.

A single count supports this clone. The CDR3 region is CASSVTSGSSGTYF. The CDR3 DNA reads as TGTGCCAGCAGTGTGACTAGCGGGAGCTCGGGTACCTACTTC. The V gene is TRBV6-6, the J gene TRBJ2-7; TRBD2 matches 12 bases. The V gene end was trimmed by 5 bases and the J gene end by 13 bases; junction bases not matched to a gene: 12. CDR1 and CDR2 (germline): MNHNY, SVGAGI (reference sequence). The CDR3 is 14 amino acids.

The chain links TRBV7-3 to TRBJ2-3; TRBD2 matches 8 bases. The germline CDR1 and CDR2 sequences are SGHTA and FQGTGA. With 2 bases clipped from V and 1 base from J, the junction kept 5 bases outside the gene matches. This CDR3 is built from 16 residues. CDR3 region: CASSLQGTSGTDTQYF. The DNA of the CDR3 is TGTGCCAGCAGCTTACAAGGGACTAGTGGCACAGATACGCAGTATTTT.

The chain uses TRBV2 and TRBJ1-4, with TRBD1 matching 9 bases. The CDR3 extends over 17 amino acids. The junction had 18 bases not matched to a gene; V was cut back by 8 bases and J by 8 bases. Germline V gives CDR1 SNHLY, CDR2 FYNNEI. In nucleotides, the CDR3 is TGTGCCAGCCGGGGAACAGGGGGCGCGCCCTGGGGAGAAAAACTGTTTTTT. This sequence encodes CASRGTGGAPWGEKLFF.

The CDR3 DNA sequence: TGTGCCAGCAGCATGACTAGCGGGAGTGGAGGGACCCAGTACTTC. Amino acid sequence: CASSMTSGSGGTQYF. The chain carries TRBV6-6 and TRBJ2-5; 12 bases map to TRBD2. The CDR3 has 15 amino acids. J was trimmed by 7 bases and V by 6 bases; bases with no gene match: 9. CDR1 MNHNY and CDR2 SVGAGI come from the germline V gene (reference sequence).

The genes are TRBV7-8 and TRBJ1-2; TRBD1 aligns across 7 bases. Germline CDR1 is SGHVS and CDR2 is FQNEAQ. The CDR3 covers 16 residues. J was trimmed by 7 bases and V by 4 bases; bases with no gene match: 15. CDR3 protein: CASSSWELRGEGGYTF. CDR3 in DNA: TGTGCCAGCAGCTCCTGGGAGCTCAGGGGGGAGGGTGGCTACACCTTC.

DNA of the CDR3: TGTGCCTGGGCCAGCGGGACTAGCGGGGGGTACGAGCAGTACTTC. This codes for CAWASGTSGGYEQYF. This chain uses TRBV30 with TRBJ2-7, with TRBD2 identical over 15 bases. Germline loops: CDR1 GTSNPN, CDR2 SVGIG (reference sequence). This CDR3 contains 15 residues. Trimming at V came to 5 bases and at J to 4 bases, leaving 6 bases not matched to a gene.

The chain is built from TRBV6-6 and TRBJ2-7; D is undetermined. V was clipped by 4 bases and J by 2 bases, with 9 bases between them. The CDR3 covers 13 residues. The germline V gene encodes CDR1 MNHNY and CDR2 SVGAGI (reference sequence). This CDR3 is CASSSPTPYEQYF. The CDR3, as DNA: TGTGCCAGCAGTTCCCCAACGCCCTACGAGCAGTACTTC.

The CDR3: CSVDEDGSGGGPQHF. The CDR3 coding sequence is TGCAGCGTTGACGAGGACGGCTCCGGGGGAGGGCCCCAGCATTTT. This sequence joins TRBV29-1 and TRBJ1-5; tentative D call: TRBD1 (5 bases). From germline, CDR1 is SQVTM and CDR2 ANQGSEA. The CDR3 length is 15 residues. V lost 3 bases and J lost 9, with 21 bases in between.

The chain links TRBV29-1 to TRBJ1-5, with D unresolved. The CDR3 runs to 16 residues. Germline loops: CDR1 SQVTM, CDR2 ANQGSEA. The ends were cut back, 5 bases at V and 3 bases at J, with 20 bases in the middle. The CDR3 DNA sequence: TGCAGCGTTCAGAAGGCGGCAGAACGTCTCAATCAGCCCCAGCATTTT. Its protein product is CSVQKAAERLNQPQHF.

The rearrangement uses TRBV10-3 and TRBJ2-7; D unresolved. CDR1 is ENHRY, CDR2 SYGVKD, per germline. The CDR3 is 12 residues long. The V end lost 0 bases, the J end lost 4 bases, and 4 bases lay between the germline ends. Here the CDR3 reads CAISESGYEQYF. The CDR3 bases are TGTGCCATCAGTGAGTCCGGTTACGAGCAGTACTTC.

As to this clone: This same CDR3 is encoded by further DNA sequences in the sample. The V and J genes are TRBV27 and TRBJ1-2; possible D gene TRBD1, 6 bases. Between the trimmed V and J ends, which lost 6 bases and 0 bases, there was a span of 8 bases. This CDR3 contains 13 residues. Germline CDR1 reads MNHEY; CDR2 reads SMNVEV (reference sequence). The CDR3 sequence: CASSRTANYGYTF. As DNA, the CDR3 is TGTGCCAGCAGCCGGACAGCTAACTATGGCTACACCTTC.

This chain uses TRBV5-1 with TRBJ1-1; D unresolved. Trimming stripped 2 bases from V and 2 bases from J, with 13 bases between. This CDR3 spans 15 amino acids. Germline V gene lookup returns CDR1 SGHRS and CDR2 YFSETQ. DNA of the CDR3: TGCGCCAGCAGCTTAACACCGGTGGCCAACACTGAAGCTTTCTTT. It translates to CASSLTPVANTEAFF.

The chain combines TRBV19 with TRBJ2-5, with 10 bases that match TRBD2. The CDR3 spans 14 residues. The germline gives CDR1 LNHDA, CDR2 SQIVND (reference sequence). V was clipped by 5 bases and J by 2 bases; unmatched bases: 2. The CDR3: CASSHSGRQETQYF. The CDR3 nucleotides are TGTGCCAGTAGTCATAGCGGGAGGCAAGAGACCCAGTACTTC.

The V call is TRBV6-5, the J call TRBJ1-1, with D unresolved. The germline V gene has CDR1 MNHEY and CDR2 SVGAGI. Trimming removed 4 bases from V and 4 bases from J, with 13 bases in between. CDR3 length: 14 amino acids. CDR3 sequence: CASSSWVKGTEAFF. DNA of the CDR3: TGTGCCAGCAGTTCTTGGGTAAAAGGCACTGAAGCTTTCTTT.

This chain connects TRBV2 to TRBJ2-7, with 11 bases aligning to TRBD2. CDR1 and CDR2 from the germline V gene are SNHLY and FYNNEI. This CDR3 region has 17 residues. Trimming at V came to 1 base and at J to 3 bases, leaving 8 bases not matched to a gene. The CDR3 loop is CASSEVGGTSGYYEQYF. Written as DNA, the CDR3 is TGTGCCAGCAGTGAAGTTGGAGGGACTAGCGGATACTACGAGCAGTACTTC.

This chain joins TRBV5-1 and TRBJ2-2, with D possibly TRBD2 on 6 matching bases. The CDR3 length is 15 residues. Per germline, CDR1 SGHRS and CDR2 YFSETQ. Trimming cost V 3 bases and J 7 bases, with 16 bases left between them. The CDR3 DNA reads as TGCGCCAGCAGCTCCCAGGAGGGACGAGTCGGGGAGCTGTTTTTT. The encoded protein is CASSSQEGRVGELFF.

The chain employs TRBV5-8 and TRBJ1-2, with 9 bases aligning to TRBD1. Losses at the gene ends were 7 bases for V and 4 bases for J; bases not matched to a gene: 11. CDR1 is SGHTS and CDR2 is YDEGEE in the germline V gene. The CDR3 length is 15 residues. The chain's CDR3 is CASEVGTGTLYGYTF. In nucleotides, the CDR3 is TGTGCCAGCGAGGTAGGGACAGGGACCCTCTATGGCTACACCTTC.

This clone was seen only once. This chain uses TRBV6-5 with TRBJ1-1; D perhaps matches TRBD1 (6 bases). The CDR3 sequence is 15 residues long. Germline V CDR1 and CDR2: MNHEY, SVGAGI. The V gene lost 2 bases and the J gene lost 5 bases, with 15 bases spanning the gap. CDR3 in DNA: TGTGCCAGCAGTTACAGGGGGGGCGCTGTGACTGAAGCTTTCTTT. Encoded protein: CASSYRGGAVTEAFF.

This chain links TRBV28 with TRBJ2-1, with D perhaps TRBD2 (6 bases). Trimming stripped 3 bases from V and 1 base from J, with 7 bases between. The germline V gene has CDR1 MDHEN and CDR2 SYDVKM. The CDR3 runs 14 residues. CDR3 sequence: CASSFRGSYNEQFF. CDR3 DNA sequence: TGTGCCAGCAGTTTTCGGGGGTCCTACAATGAGCAGTTCTTC.

The chain combines TRBV19 with TRBJ2-3, with no clear D. Germline CDR1 is LNHDA and CDR2 is SQIVND (reference sequence). The CDR3 is 16 residues long. V was clipped by 0 bases and J by 4 bases, with 14 bases between them. CDR3 bases: TGTGCCAGTAGTATAGATGGTTTTTTACGGGCAGATACGCAGTATTTT. Amino acid sequence: CASSIDGFLRADTQYF.

This clone is a singleton in its sample. The chain employs TRBV30 and TRBJ1-1; D is possibly TRBD1 (6 bases). From germline, CDR1 is GTSNPN and CDR2 SVGIG (reference sequence). The CDR3 consists of 15 residues. The V end was cut by 3 bases, the J end by 6 bases, with 20 bases between. CDR3 residues: CAWRPGQPRDAEAFF. The CDR3 coding sequence is TGTGCCTGGAGACCCGGACAGCCACGGGACGCTGAAGCTTTCTTT.

A single count supports this clone. One junction end does not reproduce the germline sequence, and a read error may be involved. The V and J genes are TRBV15 and TRBJ2-5; perhaps D is TRBD1 or TRBD2 (5 bases each). Looked up from germline, CDR1 is LNHNV and CDR2 is YYDKDF (reference sequence). This CDR3 has 11 residues. The CDR3 DNA is TGCCCCTGGGGGTTCCAAGAGACCCAGTACTTC. It encodes CPWGFQETQYF.

The chain couples TRBV19 to TRBJ1-3; D gene uncertain. CDR3 length: 15 residues. V lost 4 bases to trimming and J lost 0 bases, with 10 bases between them. Per the germline V gene, CDR1 is LNHDA and CDR2 is SQIVND (reference sequence). The CDR3 region has the DNA TGTGCCAGTAGTAGACCCCTCACCTCTGGAAACACCATATATTTT. This translates into CASSRPLTSGNTIYF.

The V gene is TRBV7-9, the J gene TRBJ2-1; TRBD1 matches at 10 bases. Germline CDR1 is SEHNR and CDR2 is FQNEAQ (reference sequence). V trimming: 4 bases; J trimming: 5 bases; junction bases outside the gene matches: 14. The CDR3 length is 18 residues. The CDR3 sequence: CASSSDRGRLFSHNEQFF. As DNA, the CDR3 is TGTGCCAGCAGCTCTGACAGGGGGCGACTGTTTTCCCACAATGAGCAGTTCTTC. The full variable domain, completed using reference TRBV7-9 and TRBJ2-1, is DTGVSQNPRHKITKRGQNVTFRCDPISEHNRLYWYRQTLGQGPEFLTYFQNEAQLEKSRLLSDRFSAERPKGSFSTLEIQRTEQGDSAMYLCASSSDRGRLFSHNEQFFGPGTRLTVL.

This chain uses TRBV20-1 with TRBJ1-1; D perhaps matches TRBD1 (5 bases). V dropped 6 bases and J dropped 6 bases, with 5 bases sitting between them. The CDR3 length is 9 residues. Germline V gene sequence: CDR1 DFQATT, CDR2 SNEGSKA (reference sequence). In nucleotides, the CDR3 is TGCAGTGCAGGGGCTGAAGCTTTCTTT. This gives the protein CSAGAEAFF.

V is TRBV7-3 and J is TRBJ2-3, with 7 nucleotides matching TRBD2. From germline, CDR1 is SGHTA and CDR2 FQGTGA. This CDR3 is 16 amino acids long. Unmatched junction bases numbered 6, after V lost 1 base and J lost 2 bases. This chain's CDR3 is CASSLSPGLHTDTQYF. CDR3 nucleotides: TGTGCCAGCAGCTTAAGTCCGGGACTACACACAGATACGCAGTATTTT.

This clone was seen only a few times. The chain carries TRBV5-4 and TRBJ2-5, with no clear D. The CDR3 totals 16 residues. Germline CDR1 and CDR2: SGHNT and YYREEE (reference sequence). Trimming stripped 4 bases from V and 4 bases from J, with 20 bases between. In DNA, the CDR3 is TGTGCCAGCAGCCCTCGAAGATGGGGTGGGCGAGAGACCCAGTACTTC. It yields the protein CASSPRRWGGRETQYF.